The 18 T cell receptor beta chains below come from one sample, sequenced in a study of cytomegalovirus exposure and HLA in healthy donors (dated by TCRdb to about 2017). Preparation of the library involved the immunoSEQ multiplex PCR assay. The multiplex PCR relied on a mix of 60 forward primers for TCR Vbeta segments and 13 reverse primers for TCR Jbeta segments. The immuneACCESS repertoire file appears here via TCRdb, limited to in-frame rearrangements. These files lack a portion of the clones; in checked studies, under half of the deficit traces to unresolved V genes, and the cause of the others is not known. The table of this sample itemizes 150,000 to 200,000 clones. The top ten clonotypes cover about 0.81% of the sample. Material: PBMCs. These TCRs come from a woman aged 18 to 35 in good health and CMV-seropositive.

V usage is TRBV6-6 and J usage is TRBJ2-2; TRBD2 aligns across 9 bases. Looked up from germline, CDR1 is MNHNY and CDR2 is SVGAGI (reference sequence). V was clipped by 6 bases and J by 6 bases; unmatched bases: 8. The CDR3 totals 15 residues. The CDR3 reads CASSPTSGLSGELFF. The CDR3, as DNA: TGTGCCAGCAGCCCGACTAGCGGTCTTTCCGGGGAGCTGTTTTTT.

The V gene is TRBV7-9, the J gene TRBJ2-1; 9 bases align to TRBD2. This CDR3 comprises 18 residues. Germline values: CDR1 SEHNR, CDR2 FQNEAQ (reference sequence). The junction had 12 bases not matched to a gene; V was cut back by 1 base and J by 5 bases. The CDR3, as DNA: TGTGCCAGCAGCTTAGGTAGAGCCGGGACTAGCAGAAACAATGAGCAGTTCTTC. This gives the protein CASSLGRAGTSRNNEQFF.

V usage is TRBV6-1 and J usage is TRBJ1-2, with a weak D call TRBD1 (5 bases). Germline V gives CDR1 MNHNS, CDR2 SASEGT. The V and J ends lost 3 bases and 0 bases respectively, with 11 bases between them. CDR3 length equals 15 residues. The CDR3 sequence is CASSEGGPANYGYTF. The CDR3 coding sequence is TGTGCCAGCAGTGAGGGGGGACCCGCTAACTATGGCTACACCTTC.

The rearrangement links TRBV10-3 to TRBJ1-3, with 9 bases fitting TRBD1. J was trimmed by 0 bases and V by 8 bases; bases with no gene match: 2. Germline CDR1 is ENHRY and CDR2 is SYGVKD. The CDR3 length is 14 residues. The CDR3 nucleotides are TGTGCCATCCGGGACAGGGTCTCTGGAAACACCATATATTTT. This encodes CAIRDRVSGNTIYF.

This chain joins TRBV30 and TRBJ2-1; D gene ambiguous. Trimming shortened V by 2 bases and J by 4 bases, and 9 bases separated the two germline ends. Germline V gene sequence: CDR1 GTSNPN, CDR2 SVGIG (reference sequence). This CDR3 region has 13 residues. CDR3 in DNA: TGTGCCTGGAGTCAGTTCAGATACAATGAGCAGTTCTTC. It yields the protein CAWSQFRYNEQFF.

The CDR3 DNA sequence: TGCGCCAGCCTAGCGAGAAACACCGGGGAGCTGTTTTTT. It yields the protein CASLARNTGELFF. The chain carries TRBV4-1 and TRBJ2-2; maybe TRBD2 (6 bases). From germline, CDR1 is MGHRA and CDR2 YSYEKL. There are 13 residues in the CDR3. V was cut by 8 bases and J by 2 bases, with 9 bases left in between.

The genes are TRBV2 and TRBJ1-1, with a tentative D call TRBD1 (6 bases). Trimming left V 4 bases short and J 4 bases short, with 10 bases between. The CDR3 spans 13 residues. Per the germline V gene, CDR1 is SNHLY and CDR2 is FYNNEI. The CDR3 DNA reads as TGTGCCAGCAGTGGGGGGCTAGGCACTGAAGCTTTCTTT. This codes for CASSGGLGTEAFF.

J is TRBJ1-2 and V is TRBV27; TRBD1 might be the D (6 bases). V lost 3 bases and J 0 bases, leaving 11 bases between the germline ends. Germline V gives CDR1 MNHEY, CDR2 SMNVEV (reference sequence). The CDR3 has 15 residues. This CDR3 reads CASSFFGTTNYGYTF. CDR3 bases: TGTGCCAGCAGTTTTTTTGGGACAACTAACTATGGCTACACCTTC.

The rearrangement links TRBV5-1 to TRBJ1-5, with D possibly being TRBD1 (6 bases). Trimming took 4 bases from V and 4 from J, leaving 15 bases between them. The germline CDR1 and CDR2 sequences are SGHRS and YFSETQ. This CDR3 comprises 15 residues. The CDR3 loop reads CASSQGTGRNQPQHF. The CDR3 DNA sequence: TGCGCCAGCAGCCAGGGAACAGGGCGAAATCAGCCCCAGCATTTT.

The chain joins TRBV4-1 to TRBJ2-1, with a weak D call TRBD1 (5 bases). CDR1 is MGHRA and CDR2 is YSYEKL in the germline V gene. Deletions cut 1 base from V and 2 bases from J, with 9 bases between. The CDR3 runs to 15 residues. The CDR3 DNA reads TGCGCCAGCAGCCAAGCCAGGGAAGCCTACAATGAGCAGTTCTTC. Translation: CASSQAREAYNEQFF.

The chain uses TRBV6-1 and TRBJ1-1; D uncertain. The CDR3 spans 11 residues. The germline V gene has CDR1 MNHNS and CDR2 SASEGT. Between the trimmed V and J ends, which lost 9 bases and 11 bases, there was a span of 16 bases. CDR3 residues: CASRRSEQAFF. The CDR3 DNA follows: TGTGCCAGTCGGAGGAGTGAACAGGCTTTCTTT.

The chain couples TRBV5-1 to TRBJ1-2; D possibly corresponds to TRBD1 (6 bases). CDR1 SGHRS and CDR2 YFSETQ come from the germline V gene. V gave up 0 bases and J gave up 6 bases, with 15 bases separating them. This CDR3 region has 15 residues. The CDR3: CASSLGTGKRDGYTF. CDR3 DNA sequence: TGCGCCAGCAGCTTGGGTACAGGGAAAAGGGATGGCTACACCTTC.

This rearrangement joins TRBV21-1 to TRBJ1-2; TRBD1 is taken as the D call from the table, unchecked against the DNA. TRBV21-1 constitutes a pseudogene. The CDR3 has 17 residues. CDR3 DNA sequence: TGTGCCAGCAGCGACATTATCTACGGGGGCGCAGGGGGCGGCTACACCTTC. It is translated as CASSDIIYGGAGGGYTF.

The rearrangement links TRBV6-1 to TRBJ1-2; weak D call: TRBD1 (6 bases). This CDR3 comprises 13 residues. Deletions cut 8 bases from V and 7 bases from J, with 17 bases between. The germline V gene has CDR1 MNHNS and CDR2 SASEGT. For the CDR3, the DNA is TGTGCCAGCCAAGAGGGGGGGTACTTTGGCTACACCTTC. Amino acids: CASQEGGYFGYTF.

The chain couples TRBV29-1 to TRBJ1-4; no firm D call. Germline V CDR1 and CDR2: SQVTM, ANQGSEA. Between the trimmed V and J ends, which lost 5 bases and 0 bases, there was a span of 10 bases. The CDR3 contains 14 residues. The DNA for the CDR3 is TGCAGCGTTAAACAACCAGCAACTAATGAAAAACTGTTTTTT. Protein product: CSVKQPATNEKLFF.

The chain recombines TRBV7-9 with TRBJ1-2; unclear D gene. The germline gives CDR1 SEHNR, CDR2 FQNEAQ (reference sequence). This CDR3 contains 11 residues. V was pared by 8 bases and J by 5 bases, with 9 bases between. The DNA for the CDR3 is TGTGCCAGCGTAGACGGGTATGGCTACACCTTC. Amino acids: CASVDGYGYTF.

V and J are TRBV30 and TRBJ1-3, with 9 bases that match TRBD1. V was pared by 7 bases and J by 2 bases, with 3 bases of the junction left unmatched. The CDR3 is 13 residues long. The germline V gene has CDR1 GTSNPN and CDR2 SVGIG (reference sequence). The CDR3 loop is CASQGATGNTIYF. Here the CDR3 DNA reads TGTGCCTCACAGGGGGCGACTGGAAACACCATATATTTT.

DNA of the CDR3: TGTGCCAGCAGACGGATTACAGGGACGGGCTCCTACAATGAGCAGTTCTTC. This encodes CASRRITGTGSYNEQFF. The gene calls are TRBV27 and TRBJ2-1, with D tentatively TRBD1 (6 bases). There are 17 residues in the CDR3. Trimming pared 6 bases from V and 0 bases from J, leaving 18 bases between. Germline CDR1 MNHEY, CDR2 SMNVEV (reference sequence).